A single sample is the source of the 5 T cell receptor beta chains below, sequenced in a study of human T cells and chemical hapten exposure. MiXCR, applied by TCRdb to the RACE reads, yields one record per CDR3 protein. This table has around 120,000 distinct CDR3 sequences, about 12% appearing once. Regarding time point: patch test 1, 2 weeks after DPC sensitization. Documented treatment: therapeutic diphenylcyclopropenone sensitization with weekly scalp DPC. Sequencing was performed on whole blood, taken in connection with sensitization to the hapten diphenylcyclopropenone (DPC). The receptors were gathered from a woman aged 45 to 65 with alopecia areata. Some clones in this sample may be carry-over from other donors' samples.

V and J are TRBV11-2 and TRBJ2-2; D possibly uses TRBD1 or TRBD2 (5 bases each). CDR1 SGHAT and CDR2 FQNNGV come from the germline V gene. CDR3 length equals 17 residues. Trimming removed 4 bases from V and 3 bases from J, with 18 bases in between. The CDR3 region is CASSSFEGARDTGELFF. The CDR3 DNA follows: TGTGCCAGCAGCTCATTTGAAGGGGCGAGGGACACCGGGGAGCTGTTTTTT. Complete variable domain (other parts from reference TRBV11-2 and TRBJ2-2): EAGVAQSPRYKIIEKRQSVAFWCNPISGHATLYWYQQILGQGPKLLIQFQNNGVVDDSQLPKDRFSAERLKGVDSTLKIQPAKLEDSAVYLCASSSFEGARDTGELFFGEGSRLTVL.

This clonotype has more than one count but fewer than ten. As DNA, the CDR3 is TGTGCCAGCAGCTTACTCAGCGTCCTGACTTTC. Its protein is CASSLLSVLTF. This chain links TRBV7-8 with TRBJ2-6; D not resolved. This CDR3 is 11 amino acids long. Germline assignment: CDR1 SGHVS and CDR2 FQNEAQ. V was cut by 2 bases and J by 12 bases, with 5 bases left in between.

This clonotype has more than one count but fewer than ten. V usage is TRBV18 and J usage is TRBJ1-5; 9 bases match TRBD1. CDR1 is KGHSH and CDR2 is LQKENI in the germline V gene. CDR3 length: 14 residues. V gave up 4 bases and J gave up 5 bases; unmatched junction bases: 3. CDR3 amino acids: CASSRRTGDQPQHF. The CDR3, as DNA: TGTGCCAGCTCACGAAGGACAGGGGATCAGCCCCAGCATTTT.

CDR3 bases: TGCAGTGCGAAACCCGGAATCGGCAGGTATGGAGGCTACACCTTC. Its protein product is CSAKPGIGRYGGYTF. This sequence joins TRBV20-1 and TRBJ1-2; D is unresolved. Germline-derived CDR1 and CDR2 are DFQATT and SNEGSKA (reference sequence). The CDR3 runs 15 residues. V was pared by 6 bases and J by 8 bases, with 25 bases between.

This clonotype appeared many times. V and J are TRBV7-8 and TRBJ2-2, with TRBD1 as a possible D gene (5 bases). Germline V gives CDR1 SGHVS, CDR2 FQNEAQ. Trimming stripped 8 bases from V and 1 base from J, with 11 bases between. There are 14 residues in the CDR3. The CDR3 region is CASLGDRNTGELFF. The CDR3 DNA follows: TGTGCCAGCTTAGGAGACAGGAACACCGGGGAGCTGTTTTTT.